The 23 T cell receptor beta chains below were found in one sample sequenced in a study of blood T cell repertoires in COVID-19 (dated by TCRdb to about 2020). Libraries were made using the immunoSEQ multiplex PCR assay. Entries here come from immuneACCESS through TCRdb and include only in-frame sequences with V and J called. Some clones fail to appear in such tables; in the studies checked, an unresolved V gene covers under half of the shortfall, and the cause of the remainder is unknown. For this sample the table gives 95,000 to 150,000 clones, of which 84% were detected only once. The ten largest clones capture under 4% of the sample. The sequenced sample consisted of PBMCs or T cells enriched from blood (not recorded which). These receptors were taken from a young woman who had recovered from COVID-19.

The chain recombines TRBV7-8 with TRBJ1-3; possible D gene TRBD1, 6 bases. This CDR3 spans 16 amino acids. Germline CDR1 is SGHVS and CDR2 is FQNEAQ. V lost 1 base and J lost 0, with 10 bases in between. The CDR3 region is CASSLGTAISGNTIYF. The CDR3 DNA reads as TGTGCCAGCAGCTTAGGGACAGCGATCTCTGGAAACACCATATATTTT.

This chain links TRBV4-3 with TRBJ1-1; D is possibly TRBD1 (5 bases). The CDR3 loop spans 14 amino acids. The V gene's germline CDR1 is LGHNA and CDR2 YSLEER. The V gene lost 4 bases and the J gene lost 8 bases, with 17 bases spanning the gap. The CDR3 reads CASSLRVHRGEAFF. Here the CDR3 DNA reads TGCGCCAGCAGCCTAAGGGTCCATCGGGGGGAAGCTTTCTTT.

The chain uses TRBV29-1 and TRBJ1-2, with D hard to call. V lost 6 bases and J 2 bases, leaving 16 bases between the germline ends. The CDR3 spans 14 residues. The germline gives CDR1 SQVTM, CDR2 ANQGSEA. CDR3 amino acids: CSVDWKARNYGYTF. The CDR3 DNA is TGCAGCGTAGACTGGAAAGCTCGCAACTATGGCTACACCTTC.

This rearrangement joins TRBV9 to TRBJ1-2; 7 positions match TRBD1. V gave up 4 bases and J gave up 5 bases; unmatched junction bases: 5. CDR1 SGDLS and CDR2 YYNGEE come from the germline V gene. The CDR3 contains 13 residues. Here the CDR3 reads CASSLTGEYGYTF. The CDR3 nucleotides are TGTGCCAGCAGCTTAACAGGGGAATATGGCTACACCTTC.

This chain joins TRBV21-1 and TRBJ2-2; TRBD2 reflects the table's D call only, with no check against the DNA. TRBV21-1 is labeled a pseudogene. CDR3 size: 18 residues. In DNA form, the CDR3 reads TGTGCCAGCAATCACGGCCTAGCGGGAGGGCCGAACACCGGGGAGCTGTTTTTT. Its protein is CASNHGLAGGPNTGELFF.

The chain employs TRBV10-3 and TRBJ2-5; no reliable D call. The CDR3 runs to 16 residues. Germline V gives CDR1 ENHRY, CDR2 SYGVKD. The V end was cut by 3 bases, the J end by 4 bases, with 18 bases between. The CDR3 is CAISELDRSARETQYF. The CDR3 region has the DNA TGTGCCATCAGTGAACTCGACCGCAGCGCGAGAGAGACCCAGTACTTC.

This chain joins TRBV30 and TRBJ1-4; weak D call: TRBD1 (6 bases). Germline V lookup: CDR1 GTSNPN, CDR2 SVGIG (reference sequence). V gave up 4 bases and J gave up 8 bases, with 23 bases separating them. This CDR3 has 16 amino acids. This CDR3 is CAWTGTFRPRGEKLFF. CDR3 DNA: TGTGCCTGGACCGGGACATTCCGTCCGAGAGGCGAAAAACTGTTTTTT.

J is TRBJ2-3 and V is TRBV2; 7 bases are shared with TRBD2. V was pared by 6 bases and J by 6 bases, with 15 bases of the junction left unmatched. This CDR3 is built from 16 residues. Germline V gene sequence: CDR1 SNHLY, CDR2 FYNNEI. The DNA of the CDR3 is TGTGCCAGCAGCCGAAGAGGGGCGGGAGTGGGGGATACGCAGTATTTT. This gives the protein CASSRRGAGVGDTQYF.

This clone occurred once. The V gene is TRBV28, the J gene TRBJ1-1; TRBD1 aligns across 12 bases. CDR1 and CDR2 from the germline V gene are MDHEN and SYDVKM. V shed 7 bases, J shed 1 base, and the junction held 16 bases outside the gene matches. CDR3 length: 19 amino acids. CDR3 bases: TGTGCCAGCACCCTTTCAACACCGGGACAGGGGGCGAAGAACACTGAAGCTTTCTTT. Protein product: CASTLSTPGQGAKNTEAFF.

A few counts support this clone. This chain connects TRBV2 to TRBJ2-7; 11 nucleotides line up with TRBD2. The CDR3 contains 15 residues. The V and J ends lost 6 bases and 2 bases, in that order; junction bases with no gene match: 6. Per the germline V gene, CDR1 is SNHLY and CDR2 is FYNNEI. DNA of the CDR3: TGTGCCAGCAGCTCGGGACTAGCGGTTACCTACGAGCAGTACTTC. This translates into CASSSGLAVTYEQYF.

This clone was seen only a few times. V gene TRBV5-6 combines with J gene TRBJ2-2; 11 positions agree with TRBD2. The CDR3 is made up of 17 amino acids. After removal of 6 bases from V and 2 bases from J, the junction contained 9 bases not matched to a gene. In germline, CDR1 is SGHDT, CDR2 YYEEEE. This chain's CDR3 is CASTSGGLAVNTGELFF. CDR3 bases: TGTGCCAGCACCTCTGGGGGACTAGCGGTAAACACCGGGGAGCTGTTTTTT.

The chain recombines TRBV9 with TRBJ1-4; tentatively, D is TRBD1 (5 bases). Germline values: CDR1 SGDLS, CDR2 YYNGEE. The CDR3 covers 16 residues. The V gene lost 0 bases and the J gene lost 5 bases, with 14 bases spanning the gap. The CDR3 bases are TGTGCCAGCAGCGTAGGACAGAGGAGGGGAAATGAAAAACTGTTTTTT. This gives the protein CASSVGQRRGNEKLFF.

The chain combines TRBV7-3 with TRBJ1-6; no reliable D call. V was cut by 2 bases and J by 10 bases, with 15 bases left in between. CDR1 and CDR2 from the germline V gene are SGHTA and FQGTGA. This CDR3 is 15 amino acids long. The CDR3 DNA is TGTGCCAGCAGCTTAGTGGCGGGGATGGGGTCACCCCTCCACTTT. Encoded protein: CASSLVAGMGSPLHF.

J is TRBJ2-7 and V is TRBV7-8, with TRBD1 identical over 8 bases. Germline V lookup: CDR1 SGHVS, CDR2 FQNEAQ. There are 14 residues in the CDR3. V lost 3 bases and J lost 7; bases outside the gene matches: 8. CDR3 coding DNA: TGTGCCAGCAGCTTCGACAGGGGAGTGGTAGAGCAGTACTTC. Protein: CASSFDRGVVEQYF.

The chain recombines TRBV2 with TRBJ2-1; 10 bases fit TRBD2. Trimming cost V 7 bases and J 4 bases; bases outside gene matches: 7. The CDR3 has 15 residues. CDR1 SNHLY and CDR2 FYNNEI come from the germline V gene. In nucleotides, the CDR3 is TGTGCCAGCACCGAACTGACTAGCGGGTACAATGAGCAGTTCTTC. This sequence encodes CASTELTSGYNEQFF. Supplemented by reference TRBV2 and TRBJ2-1, the full variable domain reads EPEVTQTPSHQVTQMGQEVILRCVPISNHLYFYWYRQILGQKVEFLVSFYNNEISEKSEIFDDQFSVERPDGSNFTLKIRSTKLEDSAMYFCASTELTSGYNEQFFGPGTRLTVL.

The chain carries TRBV9 and TRBJ2-7, with 8 bases aligning to TRBD2. In germline, CDR1 is SGDLS, CDR2 YYNGEE. V was clipped by 0 bases and J by 0 bases; unmatched bases: 5. The CDR3 has 16 amino acids. DNA of the CDR3: TGTGCCAGCAGCGTAGACCTGGCGGGAGGCTCCTACGAGCAGTACTTC. Translating it yields CASSVDLAGGSYEQYF.

The gene calls are TRBV4-1 and TRBJ1-5; no reliable D call. The germline V and J ends were trimmed by 5 bases and 0 bases, with 11 bases remaining between them. In germline, CDR1 is MGHRA, CDR2 YSYEKL. There are 15 residues in the CDR3. This chain's CDR3 is CASSWAPNSNQPQHF. As DNA, the CDR3 is TGCGCCAGCAGCTGGGCCCCAAATAGCAATCAGCCCCAGCATTTT.

The chain employs TRBV11-2 and TRBJ1-2, with a tentative D call TRBD1 (5 bases). Trimming stripped 0 bases from V and 5 bases from J, with 16 bases between. Germline-derived CDR1 and CDR2 are SGHAT and FQNNGV. The CDR3 runs to 16 residues. The CDR3 bases are TGTGCCAGCAGCTTAGATAAGGACCTGGGGCTATATGGCTACACCTTC. Translated, it gives CASSLDKDLGLYGYTF.

This chain connects TRBV27 to TRBJ2-1; 10 bases are shared with TRBD1. CDR1 is MNHEY, CDR2 SMNVEV, per germline (reference sequence). J lost 4 bases, V lost 6 bases, and 3 bases had no gene match. This CDR3 contains 14 residues. As DNA, the CDR3 is TGTGCCAGCAGCCCGGGACAGGGGTACAATGAGCAGTTCTTC. Residues: CASSPGQGYNEQFF.

The J gene is TRBJ2-7, the V gene TRBV7-2; TRBD2 is a possible D gene (6 bases). Germline V gene sequence: CDR1 SGHTA, CDR2 FQGNSA. The CDR3 consists of 15 residues. V was shortened by 6 bases and J by 5 bases, with 20 bases between the two germline ends. In DNA form, the CDR3 reads TGTGCCAGCAGTCCCGACGGGGGTCGCGCCCACGAGCAGTACTTC. This sequence encodes CASSPDGGRAHEQYF.

The CDR3 nucleotides are TGTGCCAGCACCCACGACATGGGGACAGGGAACACTGAAGCTTTCTTT. Translating it yields CASTHDMGTGNTEAFF. This rearrangement joins TRBV28 to TRBJ1-1; the match to TRBD1 covers 8 bases. The germline CDR1 and CDR2 sequences are MDHEN and SYDVKM. Trimming took 7 bases from V and 1 from J; bases not matched to a gene: 11. The CDR3 extends over 16 amino acids.

This clone was detected only once. V usage is TRBV6-1 and J usage is TRBJ1-6, with D hard to call. Per germline, CDR1 MNHNS and CDR2 SASEGT. Trimming shortened V by 3 bases and J by 9 bases, and 12 bases separated the two germline ends. The CDR3 is 14 amino acids. CDR3 sequence (DNA): TGTGCCAGCAGTGAGCGGCCTGCGGGTTCACCCCTCCACTTT. Protein product: CASSERPAGSPLHF.

The V call is TRBV11-3, the J call TRBJ1-5; no firm D call. This CDR3 has 15 amino acids. V was trimmed by 4 bases and J by 0 bases, leaving 10 bases between them. The germline CDR1 and CDR2 sequences are SGHNT and YENEEA. CDR3 DNA: TGTGCCAGCAGCTCCGGGAATTATAGCAATCAGCCCCAGCATTTT. Translating it yields CASSSGNYSNQPQHF.